This T cell receptor (beta chain) is from a study of PD-1 blockade in classical Hodgkin lymphoma. CDR3 length: 17 amino acids. Trimming took 1 base from V and 3 from J, leaving 15 bases between them. The germline V gene has CDR1 SNHLY and CDR2 FYNNEI. The assay was immunoSEQ multiplex PCR, and TCRdb's table has in-frame clones only and misses some. The table has 25,000 to 35,000 clones, over 75% seen once. This clone was seen a few times. Time point: cycle 4 day 1 (C4D1), after 6 weeks of nivolumab. Brentuximab vedotin exposure varied, and every patient relapsed after autologous stem cell transplantation.

This sample comprised peripheral blood mononuclear cells (PBMCs), obtained before the fourth cycle of nivolumab. The chain uses TRBV2 and TRBJ1-4; D not certain. The origin of this receptor is a human donor with classical Hodgkin lymphoma. This CDR3 is CASSEESSRRANEKLFF. The CDR3 DNA is TGTGCCAGCAGTGAAGAGAGTTCCCGGCGGGCTAATGAAAAACTGTTTTTT.